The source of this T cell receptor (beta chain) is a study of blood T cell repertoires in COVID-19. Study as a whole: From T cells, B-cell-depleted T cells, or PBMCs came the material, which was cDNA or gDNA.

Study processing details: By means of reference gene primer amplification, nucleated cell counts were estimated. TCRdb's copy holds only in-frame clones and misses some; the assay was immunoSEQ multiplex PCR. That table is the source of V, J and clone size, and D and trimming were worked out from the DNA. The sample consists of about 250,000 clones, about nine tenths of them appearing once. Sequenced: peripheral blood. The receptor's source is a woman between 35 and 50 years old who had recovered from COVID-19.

CDR3 sequence: CATSEQDLYNEQFF. As DNA, the CDR3 is TGTGCCACCAGTGAACAGGACCTCTACAATGAGCAGTTCTTC. This sequence joins TRBV24-1 and TRBJ2-1, with a weak D call TRBD1 (5 bases). In germline, CDR1 is KGHDR, CDR2 SFDVKD. The ends were cut back, 4 bases at V and 3 bases at J, with 9 bases in the middle. This CDR3 is 14 amino acids long.